This T cell receptor beta chain was obtained from a study of T-cell memory formation after mild COVID-19. The V segment lost 5 bases and the J segment 1 base; nucleotides outside the gene matches: 14. The CDR3 contains 18 residues. Germline V gene lookup returns CDR1 MNHEY and CDR2 SVGAGI. One entry per CDR3 protein, called by TCRdb with MiXCR from the 5' RACE reads. Counted here are approximately 490,000 distinct CDR3 sequences, roughly 20% occurring once; the ten biggest clones make up around 13%. This clonotype has only a few counts. The sequencing sample was made of PBMCs or a T cell subset sorted from them (not recorded which). The sequence came from an adult woman who had mild COVID-19 (a few samples of this study predate the infection). Cell type and time point are not known. The V call is TRBV6-5, the J call TRBJ2-5; 9 nucleotides align to TRBD2. CDR3 residues: CASSPFNGGGGTQETQYF. CDR3 nucleotide sequence: TGTGCCAGCAGTCCTTTCAACGGCGGGGGGGGAACCCAAGAGACCCAGTACTTC.